These 20 T cell receptor beta chains originate from one sample sequenced in a study of cytomegalovirus exposure and HLA in healthy donors. PCR primers comprised 60 Vbeta and 13 Jbeta primers. TCRdb's table, derived via immunoSEQ multiplex PCR, lists solely in-frame clones and lacks some. The sample comprises approximately 120,000 clones, about three quarters of which are singletons, and around 1% rests with the top ten. Source material: PBMCs. The receptors shown here come from a woman aged 25 to 39 in good health and CMV-seronegative.

J is TRBJ1-1 and V is TRBV7-6; D ambiguous. The V and J ends lost 1 base and 7 bases respectively, with 13 bases between them. Germline V gene sequence: CDR1 SGHVS, CDR2 FNYEAQ. The CDR3 runs 14 residues. The CDR3: CASSLGGELVEAFF. CDR3 coding DNA: TGTGCCAGCAGCTTAGGGGGAGAGTTGGTTGAAGCTTTCTTT.

The V call is TRBV15, the J call TRBJ1-1; possibly TRBD1 for D (5 bases). The ends were cut back, 0 bases at V and 3 bases at J, with 11 bases in the middle. The germline V gene has CDR1 LNHNV and CDR2 YYDKDF (reference sequence). The CDR3 has 15 amino acids. This CDR3 reads CATSRDRQGDTEAFF. CDR3 bases: TGTGCCACCAGCAGAGATCGGCAGGGTGACACTGAAGCTTTCTTT.

The genes are TRBV9 and TRBJ2-1; 14 bases are a match to TRBD2. Germline trimming cut 5 bases from V and 7 bases from J; bases unmatched to any gene: 11. There are 17 residues in the CDR3. The germline V gene encodes CDR1 SGDLS and CDR2 YYNGEE. CDR3 DNA sequence: TGTGCCAGCAGGCCGCCCGGGACTAGCGGGAGTGGGAATGAGCAGTTCTTC. It yields the protein CASRPPGTSGSGNEQFF.

The CDR3 nucleotides read TGTGCCAGTAGTACCAAGACAGGGGGATGGCAGCCCCAGCATTTT. It translates to CASSTKTGGWQPQHF. This chain connects TRBV19 to TRBJ1-5, with 9 bases aligning to TRBD1. Trimming cost V 4 bases and J 7 bases; bases outside gene matches: 8. CDR3 length equals 15 residues. Germline assignment: CDR1 LNHDA and CDR2 SQIVND (reference sequence).

This rearrangement joins TRBV28 to TRBJ2-7; a possible D gene is TRBD1 (5 bases). Looked up from germline, CDR1 is MDHEN and CDR2 is SYDVKM. V lost 4 bases and J lost 2, with 15 bases in between. The CDR3 spans 15 residues. The CDR3 region is CASSWSRGPTYEQYF. The CDR3 coding sequence is TGTGCCAGCAGTTGGAGTAGGGGCCCTACCTACGAGCAGTACTTC.

This clone was found a few times. The gene calls are TRBV6-5 and TRBJ2-4, with a tentative D call TRBD2 (5 bases). CDR1 and CDR2 from the germline V gene are MNHEY and SVGAGI. The ends were cut back, 6 bases at V and 1 base at J, with 13 bases in the middle. The CDR3 consists of 15 residues. CDR3 sequence reads: CASRPEGRAKNIQYF. The CDR3 DNA reads as TGTGCCAGCAGACCAGAGGGCCGGGCCAAAAACATTCAGTACTTC.

The chain recombines TRBV2 with TRBJ2-7, with D maybe TRBD1 (5 bases). The CDR3 loop spans 13 amino acids. Germline CDR1 reads SNHLY; CDR2 reads FYNNEI. V was cut by 4 bases and J by 4 bases, with 11 bases left in between. In DNA, the CDR3 is TGTGCCAGCAGTGGCCAGGGCAATTACGAGCAGTACTTC. Its translation: CASSGQGNYEQYF. Using reference TRBV2 and TRBJ2-7 for the parts outside the CDR3, the full variable domain is EPEVTQTPSHQVTQMGQEVILRCVPISNHLYFYWYRQILGQKVEFLVSFYNNEISEKSEIFDDQFSVERPDGSNFTLKIRSTKLEDSAMYFCASSGQGNYEQYFGPGTRLTVT.

Concerning this clone: Other DNA sequences in the sample encode the same CDR3. V is TRBV5-1 and J is TRBJ2-2; the match to TRBD2 covers 8 bases. V lost 0 bases, J lost 1 base, and 2 bases stayed unmatched. There are 16 residues in the CDR3. Looked up from germline, CDR1 is SGHRS and CDR2 is YFSETQ. The CDR3 bases are TGCGCCAGCAGCTTGGTGCTAGCGGGGAACACCGGGGAGCTGTTTTTT. Translation: CASSLVLAGNTGELFF.

A single count supports this clone. V and J are TRBV9 and TRBJ2-1; 8 bases are shared with TRBD2. The ends lost 0 bases at V and 1 base at J; junction bases unmatched: 6. The germline V gene encodes CDR1 SGDLS and CDR2 YYNGEE. The CDR3 contains 17 residues. For the CDR3, the DNA is TGTGCCAGCAGCGTAGAGGCACTAGCGGTTTCCTACAATGAGCAGTTCTTC. Translation gives CASSVEALAVSYNEQFF.

The CDR3 sequence is CASPRDRSSYEQYF. In DNA form, the CDR3 reads TGTGCCAGTCCCCGGGACAGGAGCTCCTACGAGCAGTACTTC. This chain links TRBV2 with TRBJ2-7; 8 bases fit TRBD1. J gave up 0 bases and V 9 bases, and 7 bases lay outside the gene matches. The CDR3 contains 14 residues. Germline assignment: CDR1 SNHLY and CDR2 FYNNEI. The full variable domain, in which reference TRBV2 and TRBJ2-7 provide the parts outside the CDR3, is EPEVTQTPSHQVTQMGQEVILRCVPISNHLYFYWYRQILGQKVEFLVSFYNNEISEKSEIFDDQFSVERPDGSNFTLKIRSTKLEDSAMYFCASPRDRSSYEQYFGPGTRLTVT.

V and J are TRBV6-1 and TRBJ1-4, with 9 bases lining up with TRBD1. Germline V lookup: CDR1 MNHNS, CDR2 SASEGT. CDR3 length equals 14 residues. The V segment lost 10 bases and the J segment 7 bases; nucleotides outside the gene matches: 10. CDR3 protein: CATIRPGQGEKLFF. For the CDR3, the DNA is TGTGCCACCATACGACCGGGACAGGGTGAAAAACTGTTTTTT.

This chain links TRBV7-2 with TRBJ2-3, with a possible D match to TRBD1 (7 bases). The germline V gene encodes CDR1 SGHTA and CDR2 FQGNSA. The ends were cut back, 6 bases at V and 2 bases at J, with 15 bases in the middle. The CDR3 is 15 amino acids. The CDR3, as DNA: TGTGCCAGCAGTTCTCAGGGGGGCTACACAGATACGCAGTATTTT. The encoded protein is CASSSQGGYTDTQYF.

The chain recombines TRBV18 with TRBJ1-2; D gene ambiguous. Trimming pared 2 bases from V and 4 bases from J, leaving 5 bases between. Germline V CDR1 and CDR2: KGHSH, LQKENI. The CDR3 has 12 residues. In DNA form, the CDR3 reads TGTGCCAGCTCACCATATGTCTATGGCTACACCTTC. Amino acids: CASSPYVYGYTF.

This chain connects TRBV19 to TRBJ2-1; 8 bases fit TRBD2. This CDR3 is built from 14 residues. Germline-derived CDR1 and CDR2 are LNHDA and SQIVND (reference sequence). The ends lost 5 bases at V and 4 bases at J; junction bases unmatched: 4. The CDR3 region has the DNA TGTGCCAGTAGTTTCGGACTAGCTTACAATGAGCAGTTCTTC. Amino acids: CASSFGLAYNEQFF.

V and J are TRBV15 and TRBJ2-3; 8 nucleotides match TRBD2. Germline V CDR1 and CDR2: LNHNV, YYDKDF (reference sequence). The CDR3 is made up of 17 amino acids. The V gene end was trimmed by 5 bases and the J gene end by 0 bases; junction bases not matched to a gene: 10. The CDR3 spells CATSPRSSGVSTDTQYF. In DNA form, the CDR3 reads TGTGCCACCAGCCCCCGTAGTAGCGGGGTCAGCACAGATACGCAGTATTTT.

This clone was found once. J is TRBJ2-2 and V is TRBV27; 9 nucleotides align to TRBD1. CDR3 size: 15 residues. Germline V gene sequence: CDR1 MNHEY, CDR2 SMNVEV (reference sequence). After removal of 5 bases from V and 0 bases from J, the junction contained 1 base not matched to a gene. CDR3 protein: CASSRQGANTGELFF. The CDR3 DNA is TGTGCCAGCAGTCGACAGGGGGCGAACACCGGGGAGCTGTTTTTT.

This chain connects TRBV6-5 to TRBJ1-1, with D possibly being TRBD1 (5 bases). Germline loops: CDR1 MNHEY, CDR2 SVGAGI. The V end was cut by 6 bases, the J end by 1 base, with 9 bases between. This CDR3 has 13 residues. CDR3 in DNA: TGTGCCAGCAGCTTCGGACAGAACACTGAAGCTTTCTTT. Translation gives CASSFGQNTEAFF.

CDR3 DNA sequence: TGTGCCAGCAGACCCACCATGACACGTCTTGGCGAAAAACTGTTTTTT. It codes for CASRPTMTRLGEKLFF. The chain is built from TRBV11-2 and TRBJ1-4; no clear D gene. The CDR3 spans 16 residues. The germline gives CDR1 SGHAT, CDR2 FQNNGV. V was trimmed by 6 bases and J by 8 bases, leaving 22 bases between them.

J is TRBJ1-1 and V is TRBV2; D unresolved. The CDR3 has 12 residues. Germline values: CDR1 SNHLY, CDR2 FYNNEI. V was shortened by 6 bases and J by 7 bases, with 12 bases between the two germline ends. As DNA, the CDR3 is TGTGCCAGCAGCCGAGGGCGGCTTGAAGCTTTCTTT. This gives the protein CASSRGRLEAFF.

V is TRBV7-2 and J is TRBJ2-5, with TRBD2 identical over 8 bases. Germline CDR1 reads SGHTA; CDR2 reads FQGNSA. Losses at the gene ends were 2 bases for V and 5 bases for J; bases not matched to a gene: 10. The CDR3 runs 16 residues. The CDR3 protein is CASSLYGAGGKETQYF. CDR3 in DNA: TGTGCCAGCAGCTTATATGGGGCGGGAGGAAAGGAGACCCAGTACTTC.